This TCR beta chain was obtained from a study of long-term antiretroviral therapy in people with HIV. Study-wide points: ART adherence, viral resistance and therapy changes went unrecorded.

Germline assignment: CDR1 MNHNS and CDR2 SASEGT. Germline trimming cut 5 bases from V and 0 bases from J; bases unmatched to any gene: 4. The CDR3 totals 14 residues. Treatment of all HIV participants took place in the United States. Every specimen provided roughly 0.85-11 million cryopreserved PBMC before DNA extraction took place. A remark on this clone: The antigen is unknown.

Survey level was the resolution at which the v3.0 immunoSEQ assay ran. Data came from immunoSEQ multiplex PCR; TCRdb stores just in-frame clones and leaves some out. The sample has about 22,000 clones, 65% to 90% seen once. The rearrangement joins TRBV6-1 to TRBJ2-7; TRBD1 agrees at 7 bases. Sequenced material: unsorted PBMCs, taken 1.8 years before starting antiretroviral therapy. The clonotype was recovered from a woman between 25 and 40 years old with HIV. CDR3 in DNA: TGTGCCAGCAGTCCCGGGACAGCCTCCTACGAGCAGTACTTC. Translating gives CASSPGTASYEQYF.